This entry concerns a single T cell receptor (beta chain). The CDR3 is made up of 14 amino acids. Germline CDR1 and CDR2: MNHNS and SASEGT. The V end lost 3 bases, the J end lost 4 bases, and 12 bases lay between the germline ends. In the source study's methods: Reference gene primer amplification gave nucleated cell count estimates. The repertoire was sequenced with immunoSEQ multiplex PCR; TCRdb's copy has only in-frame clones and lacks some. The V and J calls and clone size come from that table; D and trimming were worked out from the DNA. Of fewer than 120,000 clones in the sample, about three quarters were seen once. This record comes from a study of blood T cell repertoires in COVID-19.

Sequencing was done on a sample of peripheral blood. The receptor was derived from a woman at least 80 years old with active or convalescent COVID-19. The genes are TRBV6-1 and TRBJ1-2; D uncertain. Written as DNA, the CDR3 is TGTGCCAGCAGTGATGGTGGCAACATCTATGGCTACACCTTC. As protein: CASSDGGNIYGYTF.